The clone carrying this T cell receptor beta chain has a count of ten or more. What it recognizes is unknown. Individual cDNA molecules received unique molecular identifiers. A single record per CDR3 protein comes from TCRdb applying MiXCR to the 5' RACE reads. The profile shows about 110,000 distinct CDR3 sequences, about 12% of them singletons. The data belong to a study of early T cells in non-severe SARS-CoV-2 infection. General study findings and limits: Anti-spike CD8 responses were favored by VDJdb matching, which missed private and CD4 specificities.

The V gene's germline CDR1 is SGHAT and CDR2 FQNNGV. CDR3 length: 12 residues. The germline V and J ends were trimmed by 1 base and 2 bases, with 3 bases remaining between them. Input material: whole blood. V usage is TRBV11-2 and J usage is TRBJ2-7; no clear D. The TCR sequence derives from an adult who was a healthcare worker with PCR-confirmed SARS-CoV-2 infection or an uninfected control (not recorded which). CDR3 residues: CASSLVTYEQYF. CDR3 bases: TGTGCCAGCAGCTTAGTCACCTACGAGCAGTACTTC.